A single T cell receptor (beta chain) is shown here with its context. Original data processing: Counts of nucleated cells, estimated from reference gene primer amplification, were obtained. Data came from immunoSEQ multiplex PCR; TCRdb stores just in-frame clones and leaves some out. From that table come the V and J calls and clone size; the DNA was used to work out D and trimming. The sample lists about 55,000 clones; around 83% were seen once. Germline CDR1 SGHAT, CDR2 FQDESV (reference sequence). The CDR3 has 14 amino acids. The V gene lost 3 bases and the J gene lost 2 bases, with 10 bases spanning the gap. These data come from a study of blood T cell repertoires in COVID-19. Whole-study context: COVID-19 samples collected from the United States, Italy and Spain covered acute and convalescent phases.

The sequence derives from a woman aged 60-75 years with acute or convalescent COVID-19. The sequenced sample was peripheral blood. The chain links TRBV11-1 to TRBJ1-1; a weak D match, TRBD1 (5 bases). CDR3 amino acids: CASSFRQTNTEAFF. CDR3 in DNA: TGTGCCAGCAGCTTCAGACAGACTAACACTGAAGCTTTCTTT.